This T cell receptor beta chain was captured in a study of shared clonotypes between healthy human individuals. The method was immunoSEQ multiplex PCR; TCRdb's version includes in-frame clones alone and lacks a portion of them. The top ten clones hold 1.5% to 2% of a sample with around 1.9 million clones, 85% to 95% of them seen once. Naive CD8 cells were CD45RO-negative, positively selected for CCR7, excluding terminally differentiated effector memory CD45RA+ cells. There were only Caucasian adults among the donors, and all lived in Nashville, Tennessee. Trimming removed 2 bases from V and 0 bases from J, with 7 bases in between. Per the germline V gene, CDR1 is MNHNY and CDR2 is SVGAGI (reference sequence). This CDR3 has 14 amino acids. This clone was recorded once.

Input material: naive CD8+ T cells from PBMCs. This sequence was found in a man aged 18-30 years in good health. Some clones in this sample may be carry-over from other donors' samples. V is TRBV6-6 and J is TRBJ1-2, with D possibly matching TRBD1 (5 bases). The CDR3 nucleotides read TGTGCCAGCAGTTACGGGGGAGCTAACTATGGCTACACCTTC. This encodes CASSYGGANYGYTF.